The 25 T cell receptor beta chains below come from one sample, sequenced in a study of T cells after yellow fever vaccination (dated by TCRdb to between 2019 and 2020). This specimen's treatment or condition label, per the study, means: live attenuated yellow fever vaccine strain. Library generation was performed with 5' RACE. The data were produced on an Illumina NovaSeq 6000. Clones were called with MiXCR by TCRdb after fastp trimmed the public reads at Q25, and only in-frame beta chains were retained. Each entry is one CDR3 protein sequence, shown with its most common DNA and genes. Present in this sample are some 320,000 distinct CDR3 sequences, about 10% of which were seen just once. 3.3% of the sample goes to the ten largest clones. The material sequenced was CD4+ T cells sorted from PBMCs, taken 45 days after the yellow fever booster vaccination. The source of these receptors is a man aged 18 to 29 who received the YFV17D yellow fever vaccine.

This chain connects TRBV6-6 to TRBJ1-6; the D gene is possibly TRBD1 (6 bases). CDR3 size: 16 residues. CDR1 is MNHNY, CDR2 SVGAGI, per germline (reference sequence). Trimming stripped 8 bases from V and 7 bases from J, with 21 bases between. The CDR3: CASRRQDSRLNSPLHF. The CDR3 DNA sequence: TGTGCCAGCCGACGACAGGACTCACGGCTAAATTCACCCCTCCACTTT.

This clonotype has just a few counts. V is TRBV28 and J is TRBJ2-2, with no clear D. The V gene's germline CDR1 is MDHEN and CDR2 SYDVKM. With 4 bases removed from V and 1 base from J, the gap between germline ends came to 7 bases. CDR3 length: 14 amino acids. DNA for the CDR3: TGTGCCAGCAGTTGGTCGGTGAACACCGGGGAGCTGTTTTTT. Protein product: CASSWSVNTGELFF.

This clonotype has only a few counts. The DNA of the CDR3 is TGTGCCAGCAGTTTACTCCCGGGGACAGGGGGAACCTACGAGCAGTACTTC. Protein sequence: CASSLLPGTGGTYEQYF. The chain uses TRBV28 and TRBJ2-7, with 11 nucleotides matching TRBD1. Germline V gives CDR1 MDHEN, CDR2 SYDVKM. This CDR3 has 17 residues. J was trimmed by 2 bases and V by 2 bases; bases with no gene match: 8.

This clonotype was recorded many times. The chain is built from TRBV4-3 and TRBJ1-2; D ambiguous. Trimming took off 5 bases at V and 6 bases at J, with 13 bases between the two ends. Germline V CDR1 and CDR2: LGHNA, YSLEER. This CDR3 has 13 amino acids. CDR3 DNA: TGCGCCAGCAGCTTCCGCCGGGAGGATGGCTACACCTTC. Translated, it gives CASSFRREDGYTF.

This clonotype was seen a few times. V and J are TRBV10-3 and TRBJ2-5, with a possible D match to TRBD1 (6 bases). Germline CDR1 and CDR2: ENHRY and SYGVKD. The CDR3 has 13 amino acids. The germline V and J ends were trimmed by 4 bases and 3 bases, with 9 bases remaining between them. As DNA, the CDR3 is TGTGCCATCAGTGCGAGGACAGAAGAGACCCAGTACTTC. This encodes CAISARTEETQYF.

The gene calls are TRBV21-1 and TRBJ2-3; the D call in the table, TRBD1, was not verified against the DNA. TRBV21-1 is tagged as a pseudogene. This CDR3 region has 16 residues. This CDR3 is CASSKKRTGRADTQYF. DNA of the CDR3: TGTGCCAGCAGCAAAAAACGGACAGGGAGGGCAGATACGCAGTATTTT.

The J gene is TRBJ1-1, the V gene TRBV11-3, with D possibly being TRBD1 (6 bases). The V gene's germline CDR1 is SGHNT and CDR2 YENEEA. Trimming left V 5 bases short and J 5 bases short, with 12 bases between. The CDR3 length is 13 residues. The CDR3 nucleotides read TGTGCCAGCAGCATAGCCAGGGGAACTGAAGCTTTCTTT. This gives the protein CASSIARGTEAFF.

The V gene is TRBV7-2, the J gene TRBJ1-2; maybe TRBD1 (5 bases). Between the trimmed V and J ends, which lost 2 bases and 11 bases, there was a span of 18 bases. Germline CDR1 reads SGHTA; CDR2 reads FQGNSA. The CDR3 sequence is 14 residues long. Here the CDR3 DNA reads TGTGCCAGCAGCTTATTGGGTCAGGGACTAGGGTACACCTTC. Protein: CASSLLGQGLGYTF.

The rearrangement links TRBV7-9 to TRBJ1-1; no reliable D call. Trimming left V 1 base short and J 1 base short, with 7 bases between. CDR3 size: 14 residues. Germline values: CDR1 SEHNR, CDR2 FQNEAQ (reference sequence). The CDR3 loop is CASSLGAANTEAFF. The CDR3 DNA reads TGTGCCAGCAGCTTAGGTGCAGCGAACACTGAAGCTTTCTTT.

This clonotype was counted only a few times. The chain employs TRBV20-1 and TRBJ1-5, with D perhaps matching TRBD1 (5 bases). Trimming pared 6 bases from V and 4 bases from J, leaving 13 bases between. This CDR3 spans 13 amino acids. Germline V lookup: CDR1 DFQATT, CDR2 SNEGSKA (reference sequence). The DNA of the CDR3 is TGCAGTGCCACCGGTGGGGGGAATCAGCCCCAGCATTTT. It codes for CSATGGGNQPQHF.

This chain connects TRBV28 to TRBJ1-1, with unresolved D. Germline CDR1 reads MDHEN; CDR2 reads SYDVKM. CDR3 length: 12 amino acids. Trimming pared 5 bases from V and 3 bases from J, leaving 7 bases between. The CDR3 DNA sequence: TGTGCCAGCAGTACAACGCACACTGAAGCTTTCTTT. It yields the protein CASSTTHTEAFF.

The table lists this clonotype with a few counts. The chain employs TRBV9 and TRBJ2-1; the D is unclear. With 0 bases removed from V and 4 bases from J, the gap between germline ends came to 8 bases. The CDR3 contains 14 residues. The germline CDR1 and CDR2 sequences are SGDLS and YYNGEE. The CDR3 reads CASSVEDGYNEQFF. The CDR3 DNA sequence: TGTGCCAGCAGCGTAGAAGATGGTTACAATGAGCAGTTCTTC.

The rearrangement uses TRBV6-2 or TRBV6-3 and TRBJ1-1; D may be TRBD1 (5 bases). This CDR3 has 16 residues. CDR1 and CDR2 from the germline V gene are MNHEY and SVGEGT. Trimming left V 2 bases short and J 4 bases short, with 17 bases between. CDR3 in amino acids: CASSYPAGGVGTEAFF. CDR3 nucleotide sequence: TGTGCCAGCAGTTACCCCGCCGGGGGAGTGGGCACTGAAGCTTTCTTT.

This clonotype turned up a few times. The V call is TRBV4-1, the J call TRBJ2-1; possible D gene TRBD2, 7 bases. V lost 0 bases and J lost 4, with 16 bases in between. CDR1 is MGHRA and CDR2 is YSYEKL in the germline V gene. This CDR3 region has 17 residues. The DNA of the CDR3 is TGCGCCAGCAGCCAAGATGGAGGGGGGGCGCGATACAATGAGCAGTTCTTC. As protein: CASSQDGGGARYNEQFF.

In this sample, this clonotype turned up many times. This chain uses TRBV25-1 with TRBJ1-3, with 9 nucleotides matching TRBD1. The germline V gene encodes CDR1 MGHDK and CDR2 SYGVNS. Unmatched junction bases numbered 4, after V lost 1 base and J lost 3 bases. The CDR3 contains 16 residues. The chain's CDR3 is CASSEWGTGYGNTIYF. As DNA, the CDR3 is TGTGCCAGCAGTGAATGGGGGACAGGGTATGGAAACACCATATATTTT.

This clonotype was counted ten times or more. This chain links TRBV5-4 with TRBJ1-2; perhaps TRBD1 as D (6 bases). Trimming cost V 2 bases and J 4 bases, with 9 bases left between them. Looked up from germline, CDR1 is SGHNT and CDR2 is YYREEE (reference sequence). The CDR3 length is 13 residues. The CDR3 here is CASSFTGSYGYTF. The CDR3 nucleotides read TGTGCCAGCAGCTTTACAGGGTCCTATGGCTACACCTTC.

This clonotype was observed a few times. This sequence joins TRBV7-9 and TRBJ2-1, with TRBD2 matching 8 bases. The CDR3 sequence is 17 residues long. The J segment lost 6 bases and the V segment lost 0 bases, leaving 10 bases of the junction unmatched. The germline gives CDR1 SEHNR, CDR2 FQNEAQ (reference sequence). The DNA for the CDR3 is TGTGCCAGCAGCTTAGCTTCAGGTGGGACTAGTGGCAATGAGCAGTTCTTC. It is translated as CASSLASGGTSGNEQFF.

This clonotype was recorded at least ten times. The rearrangement joins TRBV2 to TRBJ1-6; D call uncertain. This CDR3 contains 13 residues. The germline CDR1 and CDR2 sequences are SNHLY and FYNNEI. Trimming shortened V by 10 bases and J by 13 bases, and 20 bases separated the two germline ends. CDR3 sequence: CAKGKPPQDPLHF. The DNA for the CDR3 is TGTGCCAAGGGAAAGCCCCCCCAGGATCCCCTCCACTTT.

This clonotype was observed a handful of times. V gene TRBV12-3 or TRBV12-4 combines with J gene TRBJ2-3; D is perhaps TRBD1 or TRBD2 (5 bases each). CDR3 length: 14 amino acids. Trimming took off 6 bases at V and 5 bases at J, with 15 bases between the two ends. The CDR3 loop reads CASRPGAKGDTQYF. CDR3 bases: TGTGCCAGCAGACCCGGGGCTAAGGGAGATACGCAGTATTTT.

The CDR3 sequence: CASSFWREDEQFF. The CDR3 bases are TGTGCCAGCAGCTTTTGGAGGGAAGATGAGCAGTTCTTC. The V and J genes are TRBV7-2 and TRBJ2-1; D might be TRBD2 (6 bases). This CDR3 is 13 amino acids long. Germline V gene sequence: CDR1 SGHTA, CDR2 FQGNSA. Trimming took off 3 bases at V and 8 bases at J, with 11 bases between the two ends.

This clonotype appeared a few times. The chain carries TRBV5-1 and TRBJ1-5; D call uncertain. From germline, CDR1 is SGHRS and CDR2 YFSETQ. V was pared by 4 bases and J by 5 bases, with 16 bases between. This CDR3 contains 15 residues. The CDR3 region has the DNA TGCGCCAGCAGCGAGCTTCCTCTGCGTGATCAGCCCCAGCATTTT. Translating it yields CASSELPLRDQPQHF.

The chain has TRBV9 and TRBJ1-3; D unresolved. Per germline, CDR1 SGDLS and CDR2 YYNGEE. Trimming left V 4 bases short and J 6 bases short, with 8 bases between. The CDR3 has 12 amino acids. This CDR3 is CASSKLLNTIYF. The CDR3 region has the DNA TGTGCCAGCAGCAAGCTTTTAAACACCATATATTTT.

Here the CDR3 reads CASSAWVGVSGANVLTF. CDR3 bases: TGCGCCAGCAGCGCCTGGGTTGGGGTCTCTGGGGCCAACGTCCTGACTTTC. The chain uses TRBV5-1 and TRBJ2-6, with no clear D. Germline CDR1 is SGHRS and CDR2 is YFSETQ. V was pared by 4 bases and J by 0 bases, with 14 bases between. The CDR3 has 17 amino acids.

This clonotype occurred a few times. The chain uses TRBV6-1 and TRBJ1-6, with TRBD1 matching over 8 bases. The CDR3 loop spans 14 amino acids. J was trimmed by 6 bases and V by 10 bases; bases with no gene match: 8. Looked up from germline, CDR1 is MNHNS and CDR2 is SASEGT. CDR3 sequence (DNA): TGTGCCACAGAAACGGGACAGGTTAATTCACCCCTCCACTTT. Residues: CATETGQVNSPLHF.

The chain combines TRBV5-1 with TRBJ2-2; 10 positions match TRBD2. From germline, CDR1 is SGHRS and CDR2 YFSETQ. The ends lost 6 bases at V and 5 bases at J; junction bases unmatched: 7. The CDR3 is 15 amino acids. CDR3 DNA: TGCGCCAGCACCGTAGCGGGGGGCATGACCGGGGAGCTGTTTTTT. Residues: CASTVAGGMTGELFF.